What follows are 3 T cell receptor beta chains derived from one specimen sequenced in a study of blood T cell repertoires in COVID-19. Assay used: immunoSEQ multiplex PCR; TCRdb lists only in-frame clones, some missing. The sample includes approximately 130,000 clones, about 86% of them seen just once. Material for sequencing was peripheral blood. The receptor source for this set is a woman between 45 and 60 years old who had recovered from COVID-19.

The table lists this clone with a count of one. This chain uses TRBV6-5 with TRBJ2-3; no clear D gene. Trimming pared 2 bases from V and 2 bases from J, leaving 5 bases between. The CDR3 is made up of 13 amino acids. Germline assignment: CDR1 MNHEY and CDR2 SVGAGI. The CDR3 DNA sequence: TGTGCCAGCAGTTACGACACCACAGATACGCAGTATTTT. Protein product: CASSYDTTDTQYF.

V gene TRBV18 combines with J gene TRBJ1-1; D call uncertain. The CDR3 loop spans 13 amino acids. CDR1 is KGHSH and CDR2 is LQKENI in the germline V gene. V lost 1 base and J lost 3, with 6 bases in between. The chain's CDR3 is CASSPREDTEAFF. The CDR3, as DNA: TGTGCCAGCTCACCACGAGAGGACACTGAAGCTTTCTTT.

This clone occurred once. The chain carries TRBV2 and TRBJ2-3, with D maybe TRBD2 (6 bases). Germline V gene lookup returns CDR1 SNHLY and CDR2 FYNNEI. The CDR3 length is 14 residues. V lost 0 bases to trimming and J lost 10 bases, with 14 bases between them. As DNA, the CDR3 is TGTGCCAGCAGTGAAGCCACGCGGGAATCGGCGCAGTATTTT. It encodes CASSEATRESAQYF.